Each of the 21 T cell receptor beta chains below was sequenced from the same sample in a study of a mutant IDH1 vaccine in newly diagnosed glioma. The antigens these receptors bind are not known. Regarding time point: week 11, during vaccination. Vaccinated patients received 300 ug of mutant IDH1 20-mer peptide per dose, with topical imiquimod. The repertoire was sequenced with immunoSEQ multiplex PCR; TCRdb's copy has only in-frame clones and lacks some. The sample consists of 38,000 or so clones, 80% of them appearing once. The sample was peripheral blood mononuclear cells (PBMCs), taken from a glioma patient whose treatment included an IDH1 peptide vaccine. Receptors were obtained from a woman aged 30 to 39 with glioma. Some clones in this sample may be carry-over from other donors' samples.

The rearrangement links TRBV6-6 to TRBJ1-2; 10 bases line up with TRBD1. Germline V CDR1 and CDR2: MNHNY, SVGAGI (reference sequence). There are 15 residues in the CDR3. With 2 bases clipped from V and 6 bases from J, the junction kept 6 bases outside the gene matches. The CDR3 reads CASSYLPGTGDGYTF. In nucleotides, the CDR3 is TGTGCCAGCAGTTACCTACCCGGGACAGGGGATGGCTACACCTTC.

V gene TRBV5-4 combines with J gene TRBJ1-2; D gene ambiguous. V was cut by 2 bases and J by 8 bases, with 7 bases left in between. The CDR3 is 11 amino acids. In germline, CDR1 is SGHNT, CDR2 YYREEE (reference sequence). CDR3 loop: CASSFLQGYTF. The CDR3 DNA sequence: TGTGCCAGCAGCTTTCTCCAAGGCTACACCTTC.

This sequence joins TRBV14 and TRBJ2-1, with TRBD2 matching 9 bases. Germline CDR1 SGHDN, CDR2 FVKESK. V shed 8 bases and J 5 bases; nucleotides not matched to a gene: 10. The CDR3 consists of 15 residues. In DNA form, the CDR3 reads TGTGCCAGCCGGGGGAGCGGGAGGAGCAACAATGAGCAGTTCTTC. Protein: CASRGSGRSNNEQFF.

This sequence joins TRBV29-1 and TRBJ1-1; D is uncertain. Germline V gene data show CDR1 as SQVTM and CDR2 as ANQGSEA. V was shortened by 7 bases and J by 3 bases, with 12 bases between the two germline ends. The CDR3 is made up of 12 amino acids. This chain's CDR3 is CSDGGWDTEAFF. CDR3 coding DNA: TGCAGCGACGGTGGGTGGGACACTGAAGCTTTCTTT.

The gene calls are TRBV29-1 and TRBJ1-2, with 8 bases matching TRBD1. Germline V gene data show CDR1 as SQVTM and CDR2 as ANQGSEA. This CDR3 contains 15 residues. The junction had 12 bases not matched to a gene; V was cut back by 1 base and J by 8 bases. The CDR3 DNA is TGCAGCGTTGAAGTCTACAGGGGGGCGGGGGAAGGCTACACCTTC. This gives the protein CSVEVYRGAGEGYTF.

The gene calls are TRBV5-6 and TRBJ2-4; no clear D gene. Germline V lookup: CDR1 SGHDT, CDR2 YYEEEE. The CDR3 is made up of 13 amino acids. V lost 0 bases and J lost 4, with 5 bases in between. The CDR3 loop is CASSLGRKNIQYF. CDR3 nucleotides: TGTGCCAGCAGCTTGGGCAGAAAAAACATTCAGTACTTC.

A single count supports this clone. The genes are TRBV27 and TRBJ2-7; TRBD2 might be the D (5 bases). The CDR3 has 12 residues. Trimming pared 3 bases from V and 6 bases from J, leaving 9 bases between. Germline V gives CDR1 MNHEY, CDR2 SMNVEV (reference sequence). CDR3 sequence: CASSFVGSEQYF. The CDR3 DNA reads TGTGCCAGCAGTTTTGTGGGGAGCGAGCAGTACTTC.

The J gene is TRBJ1-1, the V gene TRBV29-1; TRBD1 agrees at 10 bases. Germline lookup yields CDR1 SQVTM and CDR2 ANQGSEA. The CDR3 runs to 14 residues. V trimming: 6 bases; J trimming: 0 bases; junction bases outside the gene matches: 4. The CDR3, as DNA: TGCAGCGTCCCTGGACAGGGGGTGAACACTGAAGCTTTCTTT. Translated, it gives CSVPGQGVNTEAFF.

The V gene is TRBV19, the J gene TRBJ2-7; 7 bases are shared with TRBD1. V was pared by 4 bases and J by 2 bases, with 5 bases of the junction left unmatched. Per the germline V gene, CDR1 is LNHDA and CDR2 is SQIVND (reference sequence). The CDR3 has 14 amino acids. In DNA, the CDR3 is TGTGCCAGTAGTAGAGGGGACAGTGCCTACGAGCAGTACTTC. This translates into CASSRGDSAYEQYF.

The chain's CDR3 is CASSPAELYRGYTF. CDR3 sequence (DNA): TGTGCCAGCAGTCCAGCCGAGCTGTACAGAGGCTACACCTTC. The chain joins TRBV28 to TRBJ1-2; no clear D gene. CDR1 is MDHEN and CDR2 is SYDVKM in the germline V gene. The CDR3 runs 14 residues. With 5 bases removed from V and 8 bases from J, the gap between germline ends came to 18 bases.

This clone was observed a single time. The junction differs from germline at one of its ends, possibly a read error. This sequence joins TRBV7-7 and TRBJ2-2, with D hard to call. Germline CDR1 and CDR2: SSHAT and FNYEAQ (reference sequence). The CDR3 is 15 residues long. For the CDR3, the DNA is TGTGCTAGCAGCTTAGAAAGGACGAACACCGGGGAGCTGTTTTTT. Translating gives CASSLERTNTGELFF.

The chain has TRBV6-1 and TRBJ2-1; TRBD2 matches at 11 bases. With V trimmed by 10 bases and J by 8 bases, 13 bases remained unmatched. CDR3 length equals 15 residues. The V gene's germline CDR1 is MNHNS and CDR2 SASEGT. In DNA, the CDR3 is TGTGCCACCCAGGGGGTAGCGGGAGGGGGGCATGAGCAGTTCTTC. The encoded protein is CATQGVAGGGHEQFF.

This sequence joins TRBV27 and TRBJ2-1, with 7 bases that match TRBD2. The CDR3 is 16 residues long. Looked up from germline, CDR1 is MNHEY and CDR2 is SMNVEV (reference sequence). V lost 5 bases to trimming and J lost 6 bases; unmatched junction nucleotides: 13. CDR3: CASSRGTIREINEQFF. In nucleotides, the CDR3 is TGTGCCAGCAGTCGGGGGACTATACGGGAGATCAATGAGCAGTTCTTC.

The rearrangement uses TRBV19 and TRBJ2-1; D possibly corresponds to TRBD2 (5 bases). V was cut by 3 bases and J by 6 bases, with 12 bases left in between. The CDR3 sequence is 14 residues long. The germline gives CDR1 LNHDA, CDR2 SQIVND (reference sequence). The CDR3 loop is CASSIGGGPNEQFF. The CDR3 DNA follows: TGTGCCAGTAGTATTGGCGGAGGCCCCAATGAGCAGTTCTTC. Looking up the rest from reference TRBV19 and TRBJ2-1 gives the full variable domain: DGGITQSPKYLFRKEGQNVTLSCEQNLNHDAMYWYRQDPGQGLRLIYYSQIVNDFQKGDIAEGYSVSREKKESFPLTVTSAQKNPTAFYLCASSIGGGPNEQFFGPGTRLTVL.

This clone is a singleton in its sample. The chain links TRBV7-9 to TRBJ1-4, with a possible D match to TRBD1 (5 bases). Trimming took 1 base from V and 4 from J, leaving 13 bases between them. The CDR3 loop spans 16 amino acids. In germline, CDR1 is SEHNR, CDR2 FQNEAQ (reference sequence). CDR3 nucleotide sequence: TGTGCCAGCAGCTTAGTATTGGGACCGTATAATGAAAAACTGTTTTTT. Translating it yields CASSLVLGPYNEKLFF.

The V and J genes are TRBV10-3 and TRBJ1-1; TRBD1 agrees at 8 bases. V lost 3 bases and J lost 4; bases outside the gene matches: 7. Germline-derived CDR1 and CDR2 are ENHRY and SYGVKD. The CDR3 is made up of 15 amino acids. CDR3 residues: CAISDFGRGPTEAFF. CDR3 DNA: TGTGCCATCAGTGATTTTGGCAGGGGGCCCACTGAAGCTTTCTTT.

The rearrangement uses TRBV9 and TRBJ2-3; TRBD2 aligns across 14 bases. The V segment lost 7 bases and the J segment 6 bases; nucleotides outside the gene matches: 4. The CDR3 is 14 amino acids. Germline loops: CDR1 SGDLS, CDR2 YYNGEE. The CDR3, as DNA: TGTGCCAGCCGCCGACTAGCGGGAGGGGATACGCAGTATTTT. It yields the protein CASRRLAGGDTQYF. Full variable domain (rest looked up from reference TRBV9 and TRBJ2-3): DSGVTQTPKHLITATGQRVTLRCSPRSGDLSVYWYQQSLDQGLQFLIQYYNGEERAKGNILERFSAQQFPDLHSELNLSSLELGDSALYFCASRRLAGGDTQYFGPGTRLTVL.

This clone was seen only once. The chain joins TRBV2 to TRBJ1-1; the match to TRBD1 covers 8 bases. Germline V lookup: CDR1 SNHLY, CDR2 FYNNEI. Trimming at V came to 3 bases and at J to 2 bases, leaving 8 bases not matched to a gene. The CDR3 extends over 16 amino acids. For the CDR3, the DNA is TGTGCCAGCAGTGAGGGGCAGGGGGCGCGAAACACTGAAGCTTTCTTT. It encodes CASSEGQGARNTEAFF.

This CDR3 reads CASSQDIEGLTTETQYF. The CDR3, as DNA: TGCGCCAGCAGCCAAGATATCGAGGGACTAACTACAGAGACCCAGTACTTC. The V gene is TRBV4-1, the J gene TRBJ2-5; 7 bases are shared with TRBD2. The CDR3 covers 17 residues. Unmatched junction bases numbered 11, after V lost 0 bases and J lost 4 bases. From germline, CDR1 is MGHRA and CDR2 YSYEKL.

This clone has just one count. The chain uses TRBV19 and TRBJ1-2; 10 nucleotides line up with TRBD1. V trimming: 10 bases; J trimming: 8 bases; junction bases outside the gene matches: 10. The CDR3 runs to 13 residues. The germline V gene has CDR1 LNHDA and CDR2 SQIVND (reference sequence). This chain's CDR3 is CATYRDRGGGYTF. CDR3 DNA: TGTGCCACCTACCGGGACAGGGGCGGAGGCTACACCTTC.

CDR3 coding DNA: TGTGCCAGCAGCCAAGATATGCCGGGAGACTCCTACAATGAGCAGTTCTTC. Protein product: CASSQDMPGDSYNEQFF. The rearrangement links TRBV4-2 to TRBJ2-1, with D maybe TRBD2 (6 bases). This CDR3 has 17 amino acids. Germline lookup yields CDR1 LGHNA and CDR2 YNFKEQ. Trimming took 0 bases from V and 0 from J, leaving 12 bases between them.